The clone carrying this TCR beta chain turned up a few times. Its specificity is unknown. The sample originates from a study of identical twins. The germline gives CDR1 SGHRS, CDR2 YFSETQ. V was trimmed by 3 bases and J by 1 base, leaving 11 bases between them. CDR3 length: 14 residues. Template switching added a universal primer site, and cDNA bore unique molecular identifiers. TCRdb fed the 5' RACE reads into MiXCR, producing one record per CDR3 protein. The table has 510,000 or so distinct CDR3 sequences, around 15% seen once; the top ten hold 0.44%. Overall study results and limits: Twin-shared out-of-frame alpha sequences showed excess low generation probability. With monozygotic twins, out-of-frame TCR alpha sharing exceeded what models estimated.

These sequences were also reported in another study, on yellow fever vaccine responses in identical twins.

The J gene is TRBJ2-7, the V gene TRBV5-1, with D tentatively TRBD2 (5 bases). The receptor comes from a woman between 18 and 29 years old in good health. Sequenced sample: CD4+ T cells sorted from blood. CDR3 DNA: TGCGCCAGCAGCTCCGAGGGCCCATCCTACGAGCAGTACTTC. Protein sequence: CASSSEGPSYEQYF.